This T cell receptor beta chain was sequenced for a study of T cell responses to AZD1222 COVID-19 vaccine. Study-level results: Following two doses of AZD1222, Spike-specific TCR breadth and depth rose. CD4 TCRs associated with vaccination spanned spike, dominating at 160-218 and 743-854. Researchers took repertoire samples only after the peak T cell response had come.

TCRdb's copy holds only in-frame clones and misses some; the assay was immunoSEQ multiplex PCR. The sample holds some 150,000 clones, 85% to 95% seen once. With 6 bases clipped from V and 3 bases from J, the junction kept 8 bases outside the gene matches. In germline, CDR1 is MNHEY, CDR2 SVGAGI. This CDR3 comprises 15 residues. A word on this clone: What it binds is not known.

The sequencing here drew on peripheral blood, taken on day 0 of MenACWY control vaccination. The receptor was isolated from an adult in good health. The chain recombines TRBV6-5 with TRBJ2-7; TRBD2 matches at 10 bases. The CDR3 is CASSPEGLAVYEQYF. CDR3 bases: TGTGCCAGCAGCCCGGAAGGACTAGCGGTCTACGAGCAGTACTTC.